This T cell receptor (beta chain) was documented in a study of vaccination and CD4 T cells after COVID-19. Looking at the study overall: Stimuli were overlapping spike peptide pools of SARS-CoV-2 and three common cold coronaviruses (HCoV-NL63, HCoV-OC43, HCoV-229E).

The treatment was: roughly 11-day PBMC culture with coronavirus spike peptide pools or control peptides (ViraFEST assay). As regards this clonotype: The target antigen is unknown.

The CDR3 length is 12 residues. Sequencing of DNA taken from cultured CD4+ T cells relied on the Oncomine TCR Beta short-read assay. TCRdb used MiXCR to reprocess the PCR reads, holding one entry per CDR3 protein. In the table there are roughly 16,000 distinct CDR3 sequences, approximately 63% of which are singletons. The receptor comes from a human donor who had recovered from COVID-19. V is TRBV21-1 and J is TRBJ1-1; TRBD1, the table's D call, was not compared with the DNA. TRBV21-1 is a known pseudogene. The material sequenced was CD4+ T cells from blood, cultured in vitro. Written as DNA, the CDR3 is TGTGCCAGCAGCACCCAGACAGTCGAAGCTTTCTTT. Translated: CASSTQTVEAFF.